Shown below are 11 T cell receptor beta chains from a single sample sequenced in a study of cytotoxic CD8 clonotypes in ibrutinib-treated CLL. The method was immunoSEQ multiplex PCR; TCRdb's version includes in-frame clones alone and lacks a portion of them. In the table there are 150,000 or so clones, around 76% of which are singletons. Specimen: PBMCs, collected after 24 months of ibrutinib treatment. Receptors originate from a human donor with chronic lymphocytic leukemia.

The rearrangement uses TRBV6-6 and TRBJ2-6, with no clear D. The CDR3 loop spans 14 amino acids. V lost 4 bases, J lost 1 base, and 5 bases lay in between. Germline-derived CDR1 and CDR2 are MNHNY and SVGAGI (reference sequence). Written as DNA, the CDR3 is TGTGCCAGCAGTTCTGAGTCTGGGGCCAACGTCCTGACTTTC. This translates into CASSSESGANVLTF.

CDR3 coding DNA: TGTGCCAGCTCATATGCGCAGGGAGGCAGCTCCTACGAGCAGTACTTC. It translates to CASSYAQGGSSYEQYF. The chain couples TRBV18 to TRBJ2-7; maybe TRBD2 (6 bases). There are 16 residues in the CDR3. Looked up from germline, CDR1 is KGHSH and CDR2 is LQKENI. V gave up 5 bases and J gave up 0 bases, with 17 bases separating them.

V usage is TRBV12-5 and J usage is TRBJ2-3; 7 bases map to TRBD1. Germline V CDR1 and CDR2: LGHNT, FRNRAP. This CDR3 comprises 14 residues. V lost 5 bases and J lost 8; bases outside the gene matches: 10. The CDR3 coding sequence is TGTGCTAGTGGTCCCGGGACAGCCTTCGGTACGCAGTATTTT. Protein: CASGPGTAFGTQYF.

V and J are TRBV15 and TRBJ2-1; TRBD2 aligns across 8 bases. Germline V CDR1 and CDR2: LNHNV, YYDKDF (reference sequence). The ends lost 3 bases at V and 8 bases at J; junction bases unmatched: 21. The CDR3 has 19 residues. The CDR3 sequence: CATSSPLGLAGGLGDEQFF. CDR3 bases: TGTGCCACCAGCAGCCCCCTTGGACTAGCTGGGGGCCTTGGGGATGAGCAGTTCTTC.

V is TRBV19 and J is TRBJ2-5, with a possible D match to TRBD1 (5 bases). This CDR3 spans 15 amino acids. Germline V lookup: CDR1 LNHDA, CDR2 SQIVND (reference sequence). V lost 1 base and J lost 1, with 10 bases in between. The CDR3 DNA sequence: TGTGCCAGTAGTATAGGATTGGGGCGCCAAGAGACCCAGTACTTC. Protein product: CASSIGLGRQETQYF.

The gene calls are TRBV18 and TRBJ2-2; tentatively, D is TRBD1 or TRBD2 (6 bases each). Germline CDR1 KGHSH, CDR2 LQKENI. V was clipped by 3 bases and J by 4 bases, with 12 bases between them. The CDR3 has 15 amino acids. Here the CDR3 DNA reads TGTGCCAGCTCACCGGGGGGCGTCGGCACCGGGGAGCTGTTTTTT. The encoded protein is CASSPGGVGTGELFF.

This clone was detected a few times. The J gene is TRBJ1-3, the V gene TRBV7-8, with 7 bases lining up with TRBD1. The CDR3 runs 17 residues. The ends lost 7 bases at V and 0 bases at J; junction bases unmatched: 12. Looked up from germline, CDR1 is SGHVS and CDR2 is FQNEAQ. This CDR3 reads CASTSISTGFSGNTIYF. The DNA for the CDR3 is TGTGCCAGCACCTCAATCTCGACAGGGTTCTCTGGAAACACCATATATTTT.

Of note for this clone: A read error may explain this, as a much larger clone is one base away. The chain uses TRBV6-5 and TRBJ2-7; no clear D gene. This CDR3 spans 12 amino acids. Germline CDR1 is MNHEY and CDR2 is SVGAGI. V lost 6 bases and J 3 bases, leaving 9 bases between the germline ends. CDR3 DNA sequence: TGTGCCAGCAGCTCCCGGAACTACGAGCAGTACTTC. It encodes CASSSRNYEQYF.

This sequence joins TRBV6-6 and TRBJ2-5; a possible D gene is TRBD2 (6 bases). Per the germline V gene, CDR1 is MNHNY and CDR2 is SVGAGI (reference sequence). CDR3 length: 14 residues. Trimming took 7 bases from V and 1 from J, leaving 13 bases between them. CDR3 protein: CASTTTEGQETQYF. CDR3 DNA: TGTGCCAGCACCACCACGGAGGGCCAAGAGACCCAGTACTTC.

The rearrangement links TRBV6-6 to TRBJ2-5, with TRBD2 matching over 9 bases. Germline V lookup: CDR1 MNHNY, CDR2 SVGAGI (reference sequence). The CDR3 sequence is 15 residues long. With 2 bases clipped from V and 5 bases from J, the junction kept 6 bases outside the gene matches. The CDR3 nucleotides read TGTGCCAGCAGTTACGAGGGGGCGGGAGGGGAGACCCAGTACTTC. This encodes CASSYEGAGGETQYF.

In DNA form, the CDR3 reads TGTGCCAGCAGTTACTCCAACCCAGGTTACGAGCAGTACTTC. This gives the protein CASSYSNPGYEQYF. This chain uses TRBV6-6 with TRBJ2-7, with D hard to call. Germline lookup yields CDR1 MNHNY and CDR2 SVGAGI (reference sequence). The CDR3 contains 14 residues. The V end was cut by 0 bases, the J end by 4 bases, with 10 bases between.